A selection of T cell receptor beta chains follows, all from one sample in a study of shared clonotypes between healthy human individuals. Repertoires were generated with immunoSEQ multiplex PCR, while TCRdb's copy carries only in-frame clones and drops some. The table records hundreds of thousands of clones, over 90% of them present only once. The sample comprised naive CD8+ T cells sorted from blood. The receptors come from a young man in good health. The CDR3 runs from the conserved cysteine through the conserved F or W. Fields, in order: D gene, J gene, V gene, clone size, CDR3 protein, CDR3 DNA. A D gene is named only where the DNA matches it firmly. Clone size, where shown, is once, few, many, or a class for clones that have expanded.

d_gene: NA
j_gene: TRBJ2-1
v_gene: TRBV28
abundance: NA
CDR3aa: CASSFLTPPTYNEQFF
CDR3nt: TGTGCCAGCAGTTTCCTTACCCCACCTACCTACAATGAGCAGTTCTTC

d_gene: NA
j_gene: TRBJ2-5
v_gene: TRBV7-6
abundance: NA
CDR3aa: CASSLVEGSAQETQYF
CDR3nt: TGTGCCAGCAGCTTAGTGGAGGGGAGCGCCCAAGAGACCCAGTACTTC

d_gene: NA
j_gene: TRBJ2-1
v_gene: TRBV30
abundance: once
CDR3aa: CAWSQLKDGKYNEQFF
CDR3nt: TGTGCCTGGAGTCAGCTTAAGGACGGCAAATACAATGAGCAGTTCTTC

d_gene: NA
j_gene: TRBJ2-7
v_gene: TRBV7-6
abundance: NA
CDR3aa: CASSLFAGGDYEQYF
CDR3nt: TGTGCCAGCAGCTTATTCGCAGGGGGGGACTACGAGCAGTACTTC

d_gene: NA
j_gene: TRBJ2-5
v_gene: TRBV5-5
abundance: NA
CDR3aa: CASSGSQGRVSQETQYF
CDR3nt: TGTGCCAGCAGCGGGAGTCAGGGTAGGGTGTCCCAAGAGACCCAGTACTTC

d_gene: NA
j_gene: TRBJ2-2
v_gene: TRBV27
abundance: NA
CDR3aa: CASSLSEGTGELFF
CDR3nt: TGTGCCAGCAGTTTATCGGAGGGCACCGGGGAGCTGTTTTTT

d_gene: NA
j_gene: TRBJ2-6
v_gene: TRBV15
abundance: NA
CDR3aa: CATSRVGVSSGANVLTF
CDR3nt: TGTGCCACCAGCAGAGTAGGGGTTTCCTCTGGGGCCAACGTCCTGACTTTC

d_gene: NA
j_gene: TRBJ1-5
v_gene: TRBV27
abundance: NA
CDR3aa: CASRGGDQPQHF
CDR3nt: TGTGCCAGCCGGGGGGGCGATCAGCCCCAGCATTTT

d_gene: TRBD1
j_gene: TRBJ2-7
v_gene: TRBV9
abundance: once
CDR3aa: CASSDGQGAYEQYF
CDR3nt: TGTGCCAGCAGTGATGGACAGGGGGCTTACGAGCAGTACTTC

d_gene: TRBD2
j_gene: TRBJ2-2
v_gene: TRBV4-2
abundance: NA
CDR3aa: CASSSGSEAGELFF
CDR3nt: TGTGCCAGCAGCAGCGGGAGCGAGGCCGGGGAGCTGTTTTTT

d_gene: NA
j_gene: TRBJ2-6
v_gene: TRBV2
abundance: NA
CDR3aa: CASSETQGGANVLTF
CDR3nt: TGTGCCAGCAGTGAGACTCAAGGTGGGGCCAACGTCCTGACTTTC

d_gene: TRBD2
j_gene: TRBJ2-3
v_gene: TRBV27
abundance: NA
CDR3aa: CASSPLLAGGTDTQYF
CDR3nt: TGTGCCAGCAGTCCATTACTAGCGGGGGGCACAGATACGCAGTATTTT

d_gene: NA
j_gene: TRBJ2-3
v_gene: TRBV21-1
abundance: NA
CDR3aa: CASSTDSGRGTDTQYF
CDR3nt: TGTGCCAGCAGCACGGATAGCGGGAGGGGCACAGATACGCAGTATTTT

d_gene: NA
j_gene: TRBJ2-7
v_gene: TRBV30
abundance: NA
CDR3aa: CAWSGPGYEQYF
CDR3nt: TGTGCCTGGAGTGGACCGGGGTACGAGCAGTACTTC

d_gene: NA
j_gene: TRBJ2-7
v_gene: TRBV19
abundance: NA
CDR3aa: CASSMTLGAYEQYF
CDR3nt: TGTGCCAGTAGTATGACACTGGGTGCCTACGAGCAGTACTTC

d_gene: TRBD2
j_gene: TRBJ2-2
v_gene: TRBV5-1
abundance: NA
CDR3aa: CASSTSGTSGRKEVNTGELFF
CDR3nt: TGCGCCAGCAGCACATCCGGGACTAGCGGGAGAAAGGAGGTTAACACCGGGGAGCTGTTTTTT

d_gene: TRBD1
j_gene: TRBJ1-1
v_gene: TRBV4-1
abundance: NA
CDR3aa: CASSPLRTGGHTEAFF
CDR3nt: TGCGCCAGCAGCCCGCTCCGGACAGGGGGACACACTGAAGCTTTCTTT

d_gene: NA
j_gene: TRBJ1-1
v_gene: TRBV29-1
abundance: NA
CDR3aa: CSVEGGLKGSILNTEAFF
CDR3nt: TGCAGCGTTGAGGGGGGGCTTAAAGGGTCGATACTGAACACTGAAGCTTTCTTT

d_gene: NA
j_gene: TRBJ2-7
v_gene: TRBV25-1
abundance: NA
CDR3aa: CASSGDTYEQYF
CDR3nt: TGTGCCAGCAGTGGGGACACCTACGAGCAGTACTTC

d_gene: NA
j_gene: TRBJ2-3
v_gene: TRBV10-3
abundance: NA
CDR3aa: CAISESALGAEADTQYF
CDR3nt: TGTGCCATCAGTGAGTCCGCCCTAGGGGCCGAGGCAGATACGCAGTATTTT

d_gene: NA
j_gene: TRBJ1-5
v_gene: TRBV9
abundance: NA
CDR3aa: CASSVGGEGQPQHF
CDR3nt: TGTGCCAGCAGCGTAGGGGGAGAAGGACAGCCCCAGCATTTT

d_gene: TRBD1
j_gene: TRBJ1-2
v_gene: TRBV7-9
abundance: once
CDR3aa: CASSLASPGQEMDYGYTF
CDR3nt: TGTGCCAGCAGCTTAGCGTCGCCGGGACAGGAGATGGACTATGGCTACACCTTC

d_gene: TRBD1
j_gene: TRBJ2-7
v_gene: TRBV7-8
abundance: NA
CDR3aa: CASSSPRRDRESYEQYF
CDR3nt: TGTGCCAGCAGCTCTCCTCGCCGGGACAGGGAATCCTACGAGCAGTACTTC

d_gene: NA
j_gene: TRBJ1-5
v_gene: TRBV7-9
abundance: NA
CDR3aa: CASSPPGGSNQPQHF
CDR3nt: TGTGCCAGCAGCCCACCGGGTGGTAGCAATCAGCCCCAGCATTTT

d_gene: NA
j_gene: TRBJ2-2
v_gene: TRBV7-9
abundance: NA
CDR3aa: CASSLGAVPGELFF
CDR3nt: TGTGCCAGCAGCTTAGGGGCAGTTCCCGGGGAGCTGTTTTTT

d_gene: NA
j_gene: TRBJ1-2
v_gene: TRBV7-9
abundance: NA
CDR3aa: CASSLEGGLANYGYTF
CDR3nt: TGTGCCAGCAGCTTAGAAGGGGGTTTAGCTAACTATGGCTACACCTTC

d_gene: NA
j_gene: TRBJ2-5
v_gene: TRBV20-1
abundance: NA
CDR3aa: CRSGRTETQYF
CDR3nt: TGCAGATCGGGCCGAACGGAGACCCAGTACTTC

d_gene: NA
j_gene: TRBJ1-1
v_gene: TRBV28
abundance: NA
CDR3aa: CASSFSLQNTEAFF
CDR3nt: TGTGCCAGCAGTTTTTCCTTACAGAACACTGAAGCTTTCTTT

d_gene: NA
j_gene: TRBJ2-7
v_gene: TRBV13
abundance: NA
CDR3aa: CASSSVQGGYEQYF
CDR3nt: TGTGCCAGCAGCTCAGTACAGGGGGGGTACGAGCAGTACTTC

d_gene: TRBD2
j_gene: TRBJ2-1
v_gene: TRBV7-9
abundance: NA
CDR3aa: CASSDPIAGEFEQFF
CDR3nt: TGTGCCAGCAGCGACCCCATAGCGGGAGAGTTCGAGCAGTTCTTC

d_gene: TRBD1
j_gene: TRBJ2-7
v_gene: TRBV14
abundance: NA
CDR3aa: CASSQGRQGRGYEQYF
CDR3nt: TGTGCCAGCAGCCAAGGACGACAGGGAAGAGGCTACGAGCAGTACTTC

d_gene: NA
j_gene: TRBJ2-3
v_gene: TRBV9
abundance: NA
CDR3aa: CASSVASRQTSTDTQYF
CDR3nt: TGTGCCAGCAGCGTAGCTTCACGGCAGACTAGCACAGATACGCAGTATTTT

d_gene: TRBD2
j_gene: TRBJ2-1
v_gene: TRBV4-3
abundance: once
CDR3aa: CASSQDFTSGSYEQFF
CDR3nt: TGCGCCAGCAGCCAAGATTTCACTAGCGGGAGTTATGAGCAGTTCTTC

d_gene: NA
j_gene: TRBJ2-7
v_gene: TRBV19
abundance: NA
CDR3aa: CASSIGGLEQYF
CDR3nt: TGTGCCAGTAGTATAGGCGGACTAGAGCAGTACTTC

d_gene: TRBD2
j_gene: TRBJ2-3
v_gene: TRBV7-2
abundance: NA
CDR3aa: CASSLTSGFADTQYF
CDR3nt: TGTGCCAGCAGCTTGACTAGCGGGTTCGCAGATACGCAGTATTTT

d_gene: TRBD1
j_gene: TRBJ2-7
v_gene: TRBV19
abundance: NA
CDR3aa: CASSLGTGYEQYF
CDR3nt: TGTGCCAGTAGTCTAGGGACAGGCTACGAGCAGTACTTC

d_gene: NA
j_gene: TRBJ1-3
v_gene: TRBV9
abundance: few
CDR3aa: CASGGRNTIYF
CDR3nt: TGTGCCAGTGGCGGGAGGAACACCATATATTTT

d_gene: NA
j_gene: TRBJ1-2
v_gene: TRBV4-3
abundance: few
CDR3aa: CASSPSRERDGYTF
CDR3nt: TGCGCCAGCAGCCCCTCCAGGGAGAGGGATGGCTACACCTTC

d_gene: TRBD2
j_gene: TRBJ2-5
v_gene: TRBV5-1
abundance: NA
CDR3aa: CASSLVLAGGLETQYF
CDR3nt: TGCGCCAGCAGCTTGGTGCTAGCGGGAGGGCTAGAGACCCAGTACTTC

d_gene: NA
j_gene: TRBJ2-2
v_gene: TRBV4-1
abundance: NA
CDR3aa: CASSQDPGLGELFF
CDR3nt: TGCGCCAGCAGCCAAGATCCAGGGTTGGGGGAGCTGTTTTTT

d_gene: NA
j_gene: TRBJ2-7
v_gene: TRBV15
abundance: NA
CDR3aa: CATSRDQQGSGLSYEQYF
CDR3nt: TGTGCCACCAGCAGAGATCAGCAGGGTAGCGGCTTATCCTACGAGCAGTACTTC

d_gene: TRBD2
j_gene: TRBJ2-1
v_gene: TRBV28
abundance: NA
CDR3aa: CASSLLLAGGNEQFF
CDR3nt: TGTGCCAGCAGTTTACTCCTAGCGGGAGGAAATGAGCAGTTCTTC

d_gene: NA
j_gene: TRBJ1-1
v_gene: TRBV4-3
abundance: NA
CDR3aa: CASSQDGEMNTEAFF
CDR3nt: TGCGCCAGCAGCCAAGATGGGGAGATGAACACTGAAGCTTTCTTT

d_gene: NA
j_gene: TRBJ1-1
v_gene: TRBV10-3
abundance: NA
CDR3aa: CAISESGQAAREAEAFF
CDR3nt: TGTGCCATCAGTGAGTCAGGGCAGGCCGCGAGGGAGGCTGAAGCTTTCTTT

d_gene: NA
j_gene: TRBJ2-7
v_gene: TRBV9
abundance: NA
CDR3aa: CASGSYYEQYF
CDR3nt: TGTGCCAGCGGGTCGTACTACGAGCAGTACTTC

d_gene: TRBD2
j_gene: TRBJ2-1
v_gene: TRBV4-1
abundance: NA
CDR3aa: CASTGLTYNEQFF
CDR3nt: TGCGCCAGCACGGGACTAACTTACAATGAGCAGTTCTTC

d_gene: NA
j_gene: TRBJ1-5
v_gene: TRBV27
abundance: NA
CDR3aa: CASSPAGVQPQHF
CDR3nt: TGTGCCAGCAGCCCCGCAGGGGTTCAGCCCCAGCATTTT

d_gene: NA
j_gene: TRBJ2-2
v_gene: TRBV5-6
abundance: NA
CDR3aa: CASSLQGQGYTGELFF
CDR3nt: TGTGCCAGCAGCTTACAGGGTCAAGGGTACACCGGGGAGCTGTTTTTT

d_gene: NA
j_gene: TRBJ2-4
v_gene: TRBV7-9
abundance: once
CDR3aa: CASSLGGKNIQYF
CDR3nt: TGTGCCAGCAGCCTGGGAGGAAAAAACATTCAGTACTTC

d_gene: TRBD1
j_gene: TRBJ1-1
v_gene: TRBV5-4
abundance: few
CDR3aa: CASSVGTGENTEAFF
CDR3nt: TGTGCCAGCAGCGTGGGGACAGGGGAGAACACTGAAGCTTTCTTT

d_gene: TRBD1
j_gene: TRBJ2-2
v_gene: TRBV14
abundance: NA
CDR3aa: CASSQVEGDRGRRSGGELFF
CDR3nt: TGTGCCAGCAGCCAGGTGGAGGGAGACAGGGGGCGCCGTTCTGGCGGGGAGCTGTTTTTT

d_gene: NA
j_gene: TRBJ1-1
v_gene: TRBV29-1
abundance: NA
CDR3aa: CSVGGDPPEAFF
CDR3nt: TGCAGCGTTGGGGGGGACCCCCCCGAAGCTTTCTTT

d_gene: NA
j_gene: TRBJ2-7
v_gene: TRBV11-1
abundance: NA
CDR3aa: CASSPGQGISYEQYF
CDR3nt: TGTGCCAGCAGCCCCGGGCAGGGCATCTCCTACGAGCAGTACTTC

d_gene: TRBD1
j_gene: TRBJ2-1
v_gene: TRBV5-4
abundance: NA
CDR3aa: CASSLGQGAYEQFF
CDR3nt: TGTGCCAGCAGCTTGGGACAGGGGGCCTATGAGCAGTTCTTC

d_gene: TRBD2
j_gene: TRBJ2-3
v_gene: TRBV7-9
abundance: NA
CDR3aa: CASPGGEGTDTQYF
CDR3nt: TGTGCCAGCCCCGGGGGGGAGGGCACAGATACGCAGTATTTT

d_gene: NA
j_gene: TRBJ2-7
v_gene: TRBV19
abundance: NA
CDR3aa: CASSPTGASIGLEQYF
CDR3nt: TGTGCCAGTAGCCCTACTGGGGCTAGCATCGGACTTGAGCAGTACTTC

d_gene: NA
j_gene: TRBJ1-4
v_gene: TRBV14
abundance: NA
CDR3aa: CASSTLSGEKLFF
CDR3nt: TGTGCCAGCAGCACATTGTCGGGTGAAAAACTGTTTTTT

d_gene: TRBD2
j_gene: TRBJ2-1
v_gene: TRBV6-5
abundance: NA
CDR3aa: CASKGTSGSPEFF
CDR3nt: TGTGCCAGCAAAGGGACTAGCGGGAGCCCTGAGTTCTTC

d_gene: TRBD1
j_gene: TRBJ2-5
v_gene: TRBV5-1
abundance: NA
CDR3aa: CASSPYLSGQGRETQYF
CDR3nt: TGCGCCAGCAGCCCTTACTTGTCGGGACAGGGTAGGGAGACCCAGTACTTC

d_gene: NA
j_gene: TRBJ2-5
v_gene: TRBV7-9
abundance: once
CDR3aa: CASSLPGQTAQETQYF
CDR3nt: TGTGCCAGCAGCTTACCTGGACAGACCGCCCAAGAGACCCAGTACTTC